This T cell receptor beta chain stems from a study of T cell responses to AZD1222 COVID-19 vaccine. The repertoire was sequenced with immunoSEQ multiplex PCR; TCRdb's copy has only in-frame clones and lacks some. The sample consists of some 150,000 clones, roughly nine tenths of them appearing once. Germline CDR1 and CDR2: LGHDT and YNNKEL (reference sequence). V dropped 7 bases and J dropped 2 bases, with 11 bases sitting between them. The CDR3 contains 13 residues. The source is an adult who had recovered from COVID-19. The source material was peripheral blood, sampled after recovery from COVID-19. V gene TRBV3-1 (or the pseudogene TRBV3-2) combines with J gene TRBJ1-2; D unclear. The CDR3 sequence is CASTRAENYGYTF. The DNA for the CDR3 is TGTGCCAGCACCCGAGCTGAGAACTATGGCTACACCTTC.